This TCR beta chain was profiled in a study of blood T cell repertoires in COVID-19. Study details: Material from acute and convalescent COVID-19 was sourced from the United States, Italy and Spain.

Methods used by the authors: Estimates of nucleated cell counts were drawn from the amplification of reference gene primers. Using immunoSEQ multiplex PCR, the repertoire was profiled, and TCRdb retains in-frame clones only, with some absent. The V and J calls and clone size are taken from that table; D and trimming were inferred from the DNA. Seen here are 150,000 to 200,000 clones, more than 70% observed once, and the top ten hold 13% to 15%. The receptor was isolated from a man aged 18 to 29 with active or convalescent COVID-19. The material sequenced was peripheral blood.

The CDR3 here is CASSLEGTSGTDTQYF. The CDR3 DNA reads TGCGCCAGCAGCTTGGAAGGGACTAGCGGCACAGATACGCAGTATTTT. The chain combines TRBV5-1 with TRBJ2-3; TRBD2 matches 10 bases. The CDR3 consists of 16 residues. The germline V gene encodes CDR1 SGHRS and CDR2 YFSETQ. V shed 0 bases, J shed 1 base, and the junction held 2 bases outside the gene matches. Complete variable domain (other parts from reference TRBV5-1 and TRBJ2-3): KAGVTQTPRYLIKTRGQQVTLSCSPISGHRSVSWYQQTPGQGLQFLFEYFSETQRNKGNFPGRFSGRQFSNSRSEMNVSTLELGDSALYLCASSLEGTSGTDTQYFGPGTRLTVL.